These T cell receptor beta chains were read from a single sample in a study of long-term antiretroviral therapy in people with HIV. Clones were sequenced by immunoSEQ multiplex PCR, and TCRdb holds only the in-frame ones, with some missing. The sample shows about 25,000 clones, about 91% of them seen only once. The source material was unsorted PBMCs, sampled about 4.3 years after starting antiretroviral therapy. All receptors derive from a man aged 30 to 39 with HIV. Each CDR3 is given with its conserved first and last residue. A D gene is named only where the DNA matches it firmly. Clone size appears in some rows only: once, few, many, or a class for an expanded clone.

D | J | length | size | V | CDR3 | DNA
- | TRBJ2-2 | 14 | - | TRBV7-3 | CASSLTFGTGELFF | TGTGCCAGCAGCTTAACGTTCGGCACCGGGGAGCTGTTTTTT
- | TRBJ1-4 | 15 | once | TRBV27 | CASSLVGGVFEKLFF | TGTGCCAGCAGTTTAGTCGGGGGGGTTTTCGAAAAACTGTTTTTT
- | TRBJ2-7 | 14 | - | TRBV30 | CAWSRRDPHQEQYF | TGTGCCTGGAGTCGCCGGGACCCCCATCAGGAGCAGTACTTC
- | TRBJ2-1 | 12 | - | TRBV19 | CASMGGVREQFF | TGTGCCAGTATGGGGGGAGTCCGTGAGCAGTTCTTC
- | TRBJ1-1 | 13 | - | TRBV29-1 | CSVMGRAPTEAFF | TGCAGCGTGATGGGGAGGGCGCCCACTGAAGCTTTCTTT
- | TRBJ2-7 | 15 | - | TRBV4-2 | CASSQRDGASYEQYF | TGTGCCAGCAGCCAAAGGGACGGAGCCTCCTACGAGCAGTACTTC
TRBD1 | TRBJ1-4 | 17 | - | TRBV18 | CASSPLPRTGLNEKLFF | TGTGCCAGCTCACCACTCCCCCGGACAGGGTTAAATGAAAAACTGTTTTTT
- | TRBJ1-2 | 13 | - | TRBV19 | CASSIGGFGGYTF | TGTGCCAGTAGTATTGGTGGGTTCGGTGGCTACACCTTC
TRBD1 | TRBJ1-2 | 17 | - | TRBV13 | CASSPTPSGQGVDGYTF | TGTGCCAGCAGCCCGACCCCCTCAGGACAGGGGGTTGATGGCTACACCTTC
TRBD1 | TRBJ2-3 | 16 | - | TRBV5-4 | CASSLGGTGLTDTQYF | TGTGCCAGCAGCTTGGGTGGGACAGGGCTCACAGATACGCAGTATTTT
TRBD1 | TRBJ2-7 | 15 | - | TRBV4-2 | CASSQDPLPGGEQYF | TGTGCCAGCAGCCAAGATCCCCTTCCAGGGGGCGAGCAGTACTTC
TRBD2 | TRBJ2-1 | 13 | - | TRBV27 | CASSLGLGDEQFF | TGTGCCAGCAGTTTGGGACTAGGGGATGAGCAGTTCTTC
- | TRBJ2-3 | 15 | - | TRBV5-5 | CASSLEAGLGNTQYF | TGTGCCAGCAGCTTGGAGGCAGGCCTCGGAAATACGCAGTATTTT
- | TRBJ2-7 | 13 | - | TRBV7-3 | CASNNRSSYEQYF | TGTGCCAGCAACAACAGGAGCTCCTACGAGCAGTACTTC
- | TRBJ2-7 | 14 | - | TRBV7-2 | CASSRRQVSYEQYF | TGTGCCAGCAGCCGCAGACAGGTCTCCTACGAGCAGTACTTC
- | TRBJ1-1 | 15 | - | TRBV7-3 | CASSLLSQPYTEAFF | TGTGCCAGCAGCTTACTGTCGCAGCCGTACACTGAAGCTTTCTTT
TRBD1 | TRBJ2-7 | 17 | few | TRBV7-2 | CASSPLRGQGGWNEQYF | TGTGCCAGCAGCCCTCTCCGAGGACAGGGGGGTTGGAACGAGCAGTACTTC
TRBD1 | TRBJ2-1 | 13 | - | TRBV4-3 | CASSPRGRDEQFF | TGCGCCAGCAGCCCCAGGGGGCGCGATGAGCAGTTCTTC
- | TRBJ1-1 | 13 | - | TRBV10-2 | CASSHDSHTEAFF | TGCGCCAGCAGTCACGACAGCCACACTGAAGCTTTCTTT
- | TRBJ1-5 | 14 | - | TRBV21-1 | CASSTTRSNQPQHF | TGTGCCAGCAGTACGACGCGTAGCAATCAGCCCCAGCATTTT
TRBD2 | TRBJ2-2 | 16 | - | TRBV2 | CASRDRLAGVVGELFF | TGTGCCAGCAGGGATAGACTAGCGGGAGTCGTCGGGGAGCTGTTTTTT
- | TRBJ1-1 | 14 | - | TRBV19 | CASSRLIRGTEAFF | TGTGCCAGTTCGCGATTGATAAGAGGCACTGAAGCTTTCTTT
TRBD2 | TRBJ2-1 | 14 | - | TRBV25-1 | CASSGAGEVNEQFF | TGTGCCAGCAGTGGAGCGGGAGAGGTCAATGAGCAGTTCTTC
- | TRBJ2-2 | 16 | - | TRBV15 | CATSRVRTEITGELFF | TGTGCCACCAGCAGGGTTCGGACAGAAATCACCGGGGAGCTGTTTTTT
- | TRBJ2-7 | 10 | - | TRBV6-1 | CASRYYEQYF | TGTGCCAGCAGATACTACGAGCAGTACTTC
TRBD1 | TRBJ2-7 | 15 | - | TRBV15 | CATSRAGTGNYEQYF | TGTGCCACCAGCAGAGCCGGGACAGGCAACTACGAGCAGTACTTC
- | TRBJ2-1 | 13 | - | TRBV18 | CASSLTRGDEQFF | TGTGCCAGCTCATTGACAAGGGGAGATGAGCAGTTCTTC
- | TRBJ1-1 | 16 | - | TRBV5-1 | CASSLGGGPENTEAFF | TGCGCCAGCAGCTTGGGGGGGGGCCCAGAGAACACTGAAGCTTTCTTT
TRBD1 | TRBJ1-2 | 14 | few | TRBV6-5 | CASKQTGANYGYTF | TGTGCCAGCAAACAGACAGGGGCTAACTATGGCTACACCTTC
- | TRBJ2-7 | 14 | - | TRBV19 | CASSIAGLSYEQYF | TGTGCCAGTAGTATAGCAGGACTATCCTACGAGCAGTACTTC
- | TRBJ1-2 | 13 | - | TRBV10-3 | CAITGETGGGYTF | TGTGCCATCACCGGGGAGACAGGTGGTGGCTACACCTTC
TRBD1 | TRBJ2-7 | 14 | - | TRBV6-5 | CASSDGTGPYEQYF | TGTGCCAGCAGTGACGGGACAGGACCCTACGAGCAGTACTTC
- | TRBJ2-7 | 12 | few | TRBV7-9 | CASSAGLFEQYF | TGTGCCAGCAGCGCAGGACTGTTCGAGCAGTACTTC
- | TRBJ2-3 | 12 | - | TRBV6-6 | CASSPGTDTQYF | TGTGCCAGCAGCCCCGGCACAGATACGCAGTATTTT
- | TRBJ2-7 | 13 | - | TRBV7-3 | CASSFGSSYEQYF | TGTGCCAGCAGCTTCGGCAGTTCCTACGAGCAGTACTTC
TRBD2 | TRBJ2-7 | 16 | few | TRBV4-2 | CASSPLAGGSSYEQYF | TGTGCCAGCAGCCCCCTAGCGGGGGGGAGCTCCTACGAGCAGTACTTC
TRBD1 | TRBJ1-5 | 14 | few | TRBV7-2 | CASSLTGSNQPQHF | TGTGCCAGCAGCTTGACAGGGAGCAATCAGCCCCAGCATTTT